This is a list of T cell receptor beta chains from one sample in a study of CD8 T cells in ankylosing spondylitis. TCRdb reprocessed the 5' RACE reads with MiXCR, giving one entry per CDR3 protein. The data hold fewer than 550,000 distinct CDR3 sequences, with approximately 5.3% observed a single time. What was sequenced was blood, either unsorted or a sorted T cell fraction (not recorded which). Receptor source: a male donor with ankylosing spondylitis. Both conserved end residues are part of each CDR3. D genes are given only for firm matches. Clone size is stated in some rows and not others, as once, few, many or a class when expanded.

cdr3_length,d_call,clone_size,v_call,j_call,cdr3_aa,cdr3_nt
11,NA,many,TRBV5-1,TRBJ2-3,CASMGEDTQYF,TGCGCCAGCATGGGCGAAGATACGCAGTATTTT
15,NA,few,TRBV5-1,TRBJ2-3,CASSLEAGPLNTQYF,TGCGCCAGCAGCTTGGAAGCGGGCCCCCTGAATACGCAGTATTTT
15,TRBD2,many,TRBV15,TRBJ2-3,CATSRDGTTLDTQYF,TGTGCCACCAGCAGAGATGGGACTACGTTAGATACGCAGTATTTT
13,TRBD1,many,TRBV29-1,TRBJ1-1,CSVEPPGGLEAFF,TGCAGCGTTGAACCCCCAGGGGGGCTAGAAGCTTTCTTT
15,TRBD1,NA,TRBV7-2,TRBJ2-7,CASSRPTGLSNEQYF,TGTGCCAGCAGTCGCCCGACAGGGCTTAGCAACGAGCAGTACTTC
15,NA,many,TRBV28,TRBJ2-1,CASTQIGSSYNEQFF,TGTGCCAGCACCCAGATCGGAAGCTCCTACAATGAGCAGTTCTTC
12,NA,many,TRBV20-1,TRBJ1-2,CSAPRGDYGYTF,TGCAGTGCCCCCCGCGGGGACTATGGCTACACCTTC
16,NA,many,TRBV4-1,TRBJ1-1,CASSPQVAGAFFEAFF,TGCGCCAGCAGCCCTCAGGTTGCGGGGGCCTTCTTTGAAGCTTTCTTT
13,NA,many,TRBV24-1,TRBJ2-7,CATSTGTVYEQYF,TGTGCCACCAGCACGGGGACCGTCTACGAGCAGTACTTC
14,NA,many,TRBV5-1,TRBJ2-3,CASSFSGSEDTQYF,TGCGCCAGCAGCTTTTCCGGATCTGAGGATACGCAGTATTTT
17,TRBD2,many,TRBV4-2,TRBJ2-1,CASSQDWLAGGKNEQFF,TGTGCCAGCAGCCAAGATTGGCTAGCGGGAGGAAAAAATGAGCAGTTCTTC
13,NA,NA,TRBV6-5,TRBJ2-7,CASRTLETYEQYF,TGTGCCAGCAGAACACTCGAAACCTACGAGCAGTACTTC
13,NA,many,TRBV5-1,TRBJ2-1,CASSPRGVGEQFF,TGCGCCAGCAGCCCAAGAGGGGTTGGTGAGCAGTTCTTC
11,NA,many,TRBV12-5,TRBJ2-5,CASGWGETQYF,TGTGCTAGTGGTTGGGGGGAGACCCAGTACTTC
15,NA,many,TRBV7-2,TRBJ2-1,CASSFQVGSYNEQFF,TGTGCCAGCAGCTTCCAGGTTGGCTCCTACAATGAGCAGTTCTTC
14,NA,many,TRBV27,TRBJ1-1,CASSRETGNTEAFF,TGTGCCAGCAGTCGGGAGACCGGGAACACTGAAGCTTTCTTT
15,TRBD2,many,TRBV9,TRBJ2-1,CASSGGLAKDNEQFF,TGTGCCAGCAGCGGGGGACTAGCGAAGGACAATGAGCAGTTCTTC
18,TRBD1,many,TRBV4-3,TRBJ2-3,CASSQGTGYRGGTDTQYF,TGCGCCAGCAGCCAGGGGACAGGGTACAGGGGAGGCACAGATACGCAGTATTTT
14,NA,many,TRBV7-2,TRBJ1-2,CASSLRSGREVYTF,TGTGCCAGCAGCTTACGGTCAGGCAGGGAAGTCTACACCTTC
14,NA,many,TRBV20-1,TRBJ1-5,CSAPQGRLDQPQHF,TGCAGTGCTCCACAGGGTCGCTTGGATCAGCCCCAGCATTTT
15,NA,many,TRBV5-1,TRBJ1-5,CASSSEGGRNQPQHF,TGCGCCAGCAGCAGCGAAGGGGGTCGCAATCAGCCCCAGCATTTT
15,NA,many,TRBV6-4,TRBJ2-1,CASNLDANSYNEQFF,TGTGCCAGCAACCTTGACGCAAATTCCTACAATGAGCAGTTCTTC
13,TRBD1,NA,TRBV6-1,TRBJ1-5,CASGGQGNQPQHF,TGTGCCAGCGGGGGACAGGGCAATCAGCCCCAGCATTTT
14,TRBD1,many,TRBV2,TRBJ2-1,CASSGDRGDNEQFF,TGTGCCAGCAGCGGGGACAGGGGTGACAATGAGCAGTTCTTC
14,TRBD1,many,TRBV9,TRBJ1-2,CASTTRTGLYGYTF,TGTGCCAGCACCACCCGGACAGGTCTCTATGGCTACACCTTC
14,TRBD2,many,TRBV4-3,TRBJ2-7,CASSQLAGTYEQYF,TGCGCCAGCAGCCAACTAGCGGGGACCTACGAGCAGTACTTC
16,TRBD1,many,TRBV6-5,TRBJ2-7,CASSYSPTGFSYEQYF,TGTGCCAGCAGTTACTCGCCGACAGGGTTCTCCTACGAGCAGTACTTC
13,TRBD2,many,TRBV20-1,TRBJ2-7,CSASPSGSYEQYF,TGCAGTGCCTCCCCTAGCGGGAGCTACGAGCAGTACTTC
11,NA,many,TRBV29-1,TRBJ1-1,CSVQAVNEAFF,TGCAGCGTTCAGGCAGTCAATGAAGCTTTCTTT
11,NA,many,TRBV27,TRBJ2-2,CASGFLGELFF,TGTGCCAGCGGATTTCTAGGGGAGCTGTTTTTT
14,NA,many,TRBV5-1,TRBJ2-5,CASSLMRVQETQYF,TGCGCCAGCAGCTTGATGAGGGTACAAGAGACCCAGTACTTC
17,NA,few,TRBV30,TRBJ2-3,CAWSVLRAGPTVDTQYF,TGTGCCTGGAGTGTACTTCGGGCGGGACCTACGGTAGATACGCAGTATTTT
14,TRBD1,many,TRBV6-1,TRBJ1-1,CASSLSNRGTEAFF,TGTGCCAGCAGCCTTTCGAACAGGGGCACTGAAGCTTTCTTT
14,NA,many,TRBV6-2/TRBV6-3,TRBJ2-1,CASSDRKGSNEQFF,TGTGCCAGCAGTGACAGGAAGGGGAGCAATGAGCAGTTCTTC
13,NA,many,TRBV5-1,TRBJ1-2,CASRETGQSGYTF,TGCGCCAGCAGGGAAACAGGACAGAGCGGCTACACCTTC
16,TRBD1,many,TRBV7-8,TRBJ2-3,CASSFLGTGATDTQYF,TGTGCCAGCAGCTTCTTGGGGACAGGGGCCACAGATACGCAGTATTTT
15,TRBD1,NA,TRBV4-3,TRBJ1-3,CASSQARDSGNTIYF,TGCGCCAGCAGCCAAGCCCGGGACAGTGGAAACACCATATATTTT
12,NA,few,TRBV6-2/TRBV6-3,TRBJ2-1,CASRESYNEQFF,TGTGCCTCCAGGGAGTCCTACAATGAGCAGTTCTTC
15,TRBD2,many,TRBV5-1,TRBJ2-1,CASSLSGSPGNEQFF,TGCGCCAGCAGCTTAAGCGGGAGCCCAGGGAATGAGCAGTTCTTC